A selection of T cell receptor beta chains follows, all from one sample in a study of blood T cell repertoires in COVID-19. TCRdb's copy holds only in-frame clones and misses some; the assay was immunoSEQ multiplex PCR. The data contain approximately 220,000 clones, 86% of them seen just once; the ten biggest clones take up 2.2%. The source material was peripheral blood. All receptors derive from a woman aged 45 to 65 with acute or convalescent COVID-19. Both conserved end residues are part of each CDR3. The D gene is left open where the match is weak. A row's size may be missing; if present it is once, few, many or a size class.

V: TRBV2
J: TRBJ1-3
D: TRBD1
size: -
DNA: TGTGCCAGCAGTGGGGGACAGTACGGAAACACCATATATTTT
CDR3: CASSGGQYGNTIYF

V: TRBV24-1
J: TRBJ2-2
D: -
size: -
DNA: TGTGCCACCAGTGAAAATAGCGAGGAGCTGTTTTTT
CDR3: CATSENSEELFF

V: TRBV6-1
J: TRBJ2-5
D: TRBD2
size: -
DNA: TGTGCCAGCAGTGAAATTCCTCGGCTAGCGGGAGGGGGGGGAGAGACCCAGTACTTC
CDR3: CASSEIPRLAGGGGETQYF

V: TRBV4-2
J: TRBJ2-7
D: TRBD2
size: once
DNA: TGTGCCAGCAGCCAAGGGGGACTAGCGGGAGGGCCTGGCGAGCAGTACTTC
CDR3: CASSQGGLAGGPGEQYF

V: TRBV4-3
J: TRBJ2-1
D: -
size: -
DNA: TGCGCCAGCAGCCAAGATTGGGGGGGGGCCGAGAGCTCCTACAATGAGCAGTTCTTC
CDR3: CASSQDWGGAESSYNEQFF

V: TRBV5-1
J: TRBJ1-2
D: TRBD1
size: -
DNA: TGCGCCAGCAGCGCCCTTGACAGGGGAGAGGGCTACACCTTC
CDR3: CASSALDRGEGYTF

V: TRBV3-1/TRBV3-2
J: TRBJ2-1
D: TRBD1
size: -
DNA: TGTGCCAGCAGCCAAGACCGAGACAGGGGGCCTTACAATGAGCAGTTCTTC
CDR3: CASSQDRDRGPYNEQFF

V: TRBV10-3
J: TRBJ2-1
D: TRBD2
size: many
DNA: TGTGCCTCTAGCGGGGGGCCCGCCAATGAGCAGTTCTTC
CDR3: CASSGGPANEQFF

V: TRBV19
J: TRBJ1-5
D: -
size: -
DNA: TGTGCCAGTAGGCGGGGAGGGCATAGCAATCAGCCCCAGCATTTT
CDR3: CASRRGGHSNQPQHF

V: TRBV5-1
J: TRBJ2-7
D: TRBD1
size: -
DNA: TGCGCCAGCAGCTTGCAGGGGGCATCTATCGACGAGCAGTACTTC
CDR3: CASSLQGASIDEQYF